These 10 T cell receptor beta chains were all obtained from the same sample, sequenced in a study of blood T cells in healthy people across ages. The authors ran a second PCR of about 6 to 12 cycles using a sample-barcoded 5' primer and a J-beta primer mix. From the 5' RACE reads, TCRdb called clonotypes with MiXCR, one entry per CDR3 protein. The sample holds about 970,000 distinct CDR3 sequences, around 54% seen once. The sequenced sample was blood. The receptors shown here come from a woman between 55 and 75 years old in good health.

The chain employs TRBV20-1 and TRBJ2-7; D may match TRBD1 or TRBD2 (5 bases each). The CDR3 runs to 14 residues. Deletions cut 6 bases from V and 1 base from J, with 16 bases between. Looked up from germline, CDR1 is DFQATT and CDR2 is SNEGSKA (reference sequence). The CDR3 DNA sequence: TGCAGTGCGGAGAGGGGCCTCTTTTCCTACGAGCAGTACTTC. Its protein is CSAERGLFSYEQYF.

This sequence joins TRBV7-2 and TRBJ2-5; 7 bases map to TRBD2. CDR3 length: 16 residues. V shed 4 bases, J shed 3 bases, and the junction held 11 bases outside the gene matches. The germline V gene has CDR1 SGHTA and CDR2 FQGNSA. The DNA of the CDR3 is TGTGCCAGCAGCTCACCAACAGCGGGGATCGAAGAGACCCAGTACTTC. The encoded protein is CASSSPTAGIEETQYF.

This rearrangement joins TRBV27 to TRBJ2-7; 11 bases map to TRBD2. Germline V gene data show CDR1 as MNHEY and CDR2 as SMNVEV (reference sequence). V shed 4 bases and J 5 bases; nucleotides not matched to a gene: 7. The CDR3 is made up of 15 amino acids. CDR3 protein: CASSYLAGGPNEQYF. DNA for the CDR3: TGTGCCAGCAGTTACTTAGCGGGAGGGCCTAACGAGCAGTACTTC.

The gene calls are TRBV6-2 or TRBV6-3 and TRBJ1-2; D uncertain. Trimming took off 8 bases at V and 7 bases at J, with 11 bases between the two ends. The germline V gene encodes CDR1 MNHEY and CDR2 SVGEGT. This CDR3 contains 11 residues. Written as DNA, the CDR3 is TGTGCCAGCCAAGACAATTTTGGCTACACCTTC. Its protein is CASQDNFGYTF.

This clonotype was counted a single time. This chain uses TRBV7-9 with TRBJ1-4; no clear D. The V and J ends lost 5 bases and 0 bases respectively, with 10 bases between them. The CDR3 extends over 15 amino acids. The germline V gene has CDR1 SEHNR and CDR2 FQNEAQ (reference sequence). In DNA, the CDR3 is TGTGCCAGCAGCCCCAAGGGTTCAACTAATGAAAAACTGTTTTTT. This sequence encodes CASSPKGSTNEKLFF.

This clonotype was counted at least ten times. V gene TRBV7-2 combines with J gene TRBJ2-1; the D gene is possibly TRBD2 (5 bases). The V gene's germline CDR1 is SGHTA and CDR2 FQGNSA. The CDR3 runs 15 residues. Trimming took off 5 bases at V and 7 bases at J, with 18 bases between the two ends. The CDR3 region has the DNA TGTGCCAGCAGCCTAACTATTTTCTCGGGGAATGAGCAGTTCTTC. This sequence encodes CASSLTIFSGNEQFF.

This chain joins TRBV7-2 and TRBJ2-2; D unresolved. Germline CDR1 is SGHTA and CDR2 is FQGNSA. The CDR3 consists of 14 residues. V lost 5 bases to trimming and J lost 5 bases, with 12 bases between them. The CDR3, as DNA: TGTGCCAGCAGCCAAACCCGTGTAACCGGGGAGCTGTTTTTT. Translation gives CASSQTRVTGELFF.

On this clonotype: With a much larger clone just one base away, this may be a read error. This chain links TRBV4-2 with TRBJ2-5; 11 bases are shared with TRBD2. The germline V gene encodes CDR1 LGHNA and CDR2 YNFKEQ. Germline trimming cut 0 bases from V and 11 bases from J; bases unmatched to any gene: 8. This CDR3 has 15 residues. The CDR3 coding sequence is TGTGCCAGCAGCCAAGAACTAGCGGGAGTCTACGGGCAGTACTTC. Translated, it gives CASSQELAGVYGQYF.

The chain recombines TRBV12-3 or TRBV12-4 with TRBJ2-5; 11 bases are a match to TRBD2. V was clipped by 4 bases and J by 4 bases; unmatched bases: 11. CDR3 size: 17 residues. CDR3 in amino acids: CASSSGLAGVPAETQYF. The CDR3 coding sequence is TGTGCCAGCAGTTCCGGACTAGCGGGCGTACCTGCAGAGACCCAGTACTTC.

The chain uses TRBV4-1 and TRBJ2-7, with D tentatively TRBD2 (6 bases). This CDR3 region has 13 residues. Germline loops: CDR1 MGHRA, CDR2 YSYEKL. V lost 0 bases to trimming and J lost 6 bases, with 9 bases between them. CDR3 DNA sequence: TGCGCCAGCAGCCAAGATGGGAGGCTCGAGCAGTACTTC. Translated: CASSQDGRLEQYF.